This T cell receptor (beta chain) was obtained from a study of T-cell reconstitution after alpha-beta-depleted transplantation in children. Unique molecular identifiers were built into the TCRbeta library. From the PCR reads, TCRdb called clonotypes with MiXCR, one entry per CDR3 protein. The profile shows 750,000 to 950,000 distinct CDR3 sequences, approximately 15% of them singletons. Germline V gene lookup returns CDR1 LNHDA and CDR2 SQIVND (reference sequence). The CDR3 length is 15 residues. V was clipped by 5 bases and J by 1 base, with 14 bases between them. Study-level points and caveats: Expanded graft clones numbering several hundred reportedly gave rise to alpha-beta T cells about two months after transplant. When one year had passed after transplant, most T-cell counts and diversity came from newly produced T cells. Surviving recipient T cells and thymic progenitors accounted for the high day-60 TCRbeta diversity observed in some patients.

Points on this clonotype: Its antigen remains unidentified.

This TCR was sampled from a male patient aged 10-17 years who had a stem cell transplant for acute lymphoblastic leukemia, so the T cells may come from the graft donor. V gene TRBV19 combines with J gene TRBJ1-1, with D unclear. Sequences were derived from PBMCs, mostly from graft donor cells, sampled 360 days after TCRalphabeta/CD19-depleted stem cell transplant. The CDR3 region has the DNA TGTGCCAGTAGTCCATACGCAGTCCCGAACACTGAAGCTTTCTTT. Translation: CASSPYAVPNTEAFF.